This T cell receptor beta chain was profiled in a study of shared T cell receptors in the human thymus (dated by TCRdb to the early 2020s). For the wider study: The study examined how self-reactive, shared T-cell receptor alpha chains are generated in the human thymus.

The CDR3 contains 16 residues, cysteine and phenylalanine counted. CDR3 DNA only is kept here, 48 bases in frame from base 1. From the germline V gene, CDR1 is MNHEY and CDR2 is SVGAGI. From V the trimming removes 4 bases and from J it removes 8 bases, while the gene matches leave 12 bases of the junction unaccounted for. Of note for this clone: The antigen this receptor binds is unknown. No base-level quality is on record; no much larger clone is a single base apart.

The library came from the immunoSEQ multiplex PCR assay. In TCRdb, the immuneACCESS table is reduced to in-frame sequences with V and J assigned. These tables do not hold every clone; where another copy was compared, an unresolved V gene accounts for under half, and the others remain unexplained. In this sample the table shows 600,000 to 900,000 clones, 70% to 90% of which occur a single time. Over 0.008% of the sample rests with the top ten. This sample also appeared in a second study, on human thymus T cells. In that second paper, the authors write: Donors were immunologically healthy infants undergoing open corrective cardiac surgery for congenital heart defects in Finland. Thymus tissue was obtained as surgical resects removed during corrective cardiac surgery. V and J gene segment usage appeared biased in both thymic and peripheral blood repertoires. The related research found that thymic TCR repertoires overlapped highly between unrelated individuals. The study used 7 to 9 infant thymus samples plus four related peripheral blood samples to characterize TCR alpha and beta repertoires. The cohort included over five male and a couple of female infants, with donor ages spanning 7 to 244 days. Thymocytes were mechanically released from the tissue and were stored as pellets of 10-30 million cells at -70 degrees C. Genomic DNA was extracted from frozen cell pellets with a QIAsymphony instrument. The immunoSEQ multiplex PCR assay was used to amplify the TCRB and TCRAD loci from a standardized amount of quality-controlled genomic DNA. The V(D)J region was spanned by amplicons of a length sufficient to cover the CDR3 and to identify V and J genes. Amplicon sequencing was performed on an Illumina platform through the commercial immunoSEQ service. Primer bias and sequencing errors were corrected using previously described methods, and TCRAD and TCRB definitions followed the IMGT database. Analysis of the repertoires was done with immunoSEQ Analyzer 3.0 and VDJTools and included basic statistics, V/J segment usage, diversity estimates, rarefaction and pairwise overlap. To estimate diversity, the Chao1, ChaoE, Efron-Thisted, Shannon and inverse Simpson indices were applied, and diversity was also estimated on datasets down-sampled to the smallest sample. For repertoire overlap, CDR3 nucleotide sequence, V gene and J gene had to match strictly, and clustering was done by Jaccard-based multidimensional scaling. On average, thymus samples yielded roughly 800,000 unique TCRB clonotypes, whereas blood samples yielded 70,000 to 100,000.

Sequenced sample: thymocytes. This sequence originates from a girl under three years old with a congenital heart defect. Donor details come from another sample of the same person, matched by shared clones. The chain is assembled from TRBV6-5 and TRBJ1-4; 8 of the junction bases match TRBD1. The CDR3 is CASSCSHRGAREKLFF. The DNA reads TGTGCCAGCAGTTGCTCCCACAGGGGGGCGCGGGAAAAACTGTTTTTT.